A selection of T cell receptor beta chains follows, all from one sample in a study of shared clonotypes between healthy human individuals. Some clones are missing from TCRdb's copy, which holds only in-frame ones; the method was immunoSEQ multiplex PCR. Among more than 2 million clones listed, about 95% were seen once. The specimen sequenced was naive CD8+ T cells sorted from blood. These receptors were collected from a man aged 18-30 years in good health. CDR3s include the opening cysteine and the closing phenylalanine or tryptophan.

J gene,V gene,CDR3 protein
TRBJ2-2,TRBV5-4,CASSQDRGPNTGELFF
TRBJ2-2,TRBV7-9,CASSFRLPGTGELFF
TRBJ2-7,TRBV28,CASSFPRGEQYF
TRBJ2-5,TRBV27,CASRVHREETQYF
TRBJ2-1,TRBV9,CASSAPVSSYNEQFF
TRBJ1-1,TRBV4-1,CASSLQGAADEAFF
TRBJ2-3,TRBV4-1,CASSHGGSSTDTQYF
TRBJ2-3,TRBV30,CAWGSRPSPDTQYF
TRBJ2-5,TRBV9,CASSVEGGGPETQYF
TRBJ2-3,TRBV4-1,CASGEGYDTQYF
TRBJ1-1,TRBV9,CASSGMNTEAFF
TRBJ2-7,TRBV10-3,CAISELRLGEQYF
TRBJ1-4,TRBV28,CASSLNLAANEKLFF
TRBJ2-5,TRBV7-9,CASTETGGGATETQYF
TRBJ2-1,TRBV5-4,CASSLQQVGNEQFF
TRBJ2-1,TRBV27,CASSHVGTGANEQFF
TRBJ2-7,TRBV27,CASGVFSGGAQYF
TRBJ2-5,TRBV5-4,CASSFRTEQETQYF
TRBJ2-5,TRBV5-1,CASSLVVGSPETQYF
TRBJ1-1,TRBV10-2,CASSEVGMNTEAFF
TRBJ2-3,TRBV4-1,CASSHEPGLSTDTQYF
TRBJ2-5,TRBV5-4,CASSLQGIEETQYF
TRBJ1-1,TRBV2,CASSDAGDTEAFF
TRBJ2-2,TRBV27,CASSLRLVPGELFF
TRBJ2-3,TRBV27,CASSLSNSRHTQYF
TRBJ2-1,TRBV29-1,CSVEDGTSGTGPYNEQFF
TRBJ2-3,TRBV29-1,CSVQGNREGDTDTQYF